These T cell receptor beta chains were read from a single sample in a study of T cell responses to AZD1222 COVID-19 vaccine. TCRdb keeps only in-frame clones here, not all; method: immunoSEQ multiplex PCR. The sample carries around 130,000 clones, around 90% recorded once. The starting material was peripheral blood, obtained 28 days after the second AZD1222 dose. These receptors came from an adult who received the AZD1222 COVID-19 vaccine. The CDR3 runs from the conserved cysteine through the conserved F or W. A D gene is named only where the DNA matches it firmly. Size is stated for part of the rows, as once, few or many counts, or as a class when the clone is expanded.

>NA|TRBJ2-1|once|TRBV27
TGTGCCAGCATCTCCCGGGCCGGGGCCTACAATGAGCAGTTCTTC
CASISRAGAYNEQFF
>NA|TRBJ2-2|NA|TRBV7-9
TGTGCCAGCAGCTTAGGGATGTCGAACACCGGGGAGCTGTTTTTT
CASSLGMSNTGELFF
>TRBD1|TRBJ1-2|NA|TRBV13
TGTGCCAGCAGCTCCTCGTCGGGACAGACACGCTACACCTTC
CASSSSSGQTRYTF
>NA|TRBJ1-2|NA|TRBV7-9
TGTGCCAGCAGCTTAGGCCCGAACTATGGCTACACCTTC
CASSLGPNYGYTF
>TRBD1|TRBJ2-2|NA|TRBV6-2/TRBV6-3
TGTGCCAGCAGTTCGCCTGACAGGGGCGTAAAGGCCGGGGAGCTGTTTTTT
CASSSPDRGVKAGELFF
>NA|TRBJ1-5|NA|TRBV9
TGTGCCAGCAGCCCCCAAGGTCGGATTAATCAGCCCCAGCATTTT
CASSPQGRINQPQHF
>NA|TRBJ2-7|NA|TRBV6-5
TGTGCCAGCAGCAATACAGGGAGATCCTCCTACGAGCAGTACTTC
CASSNTGRSSYEQYF
>NA|TRBJ2-1|NA|TRBV28
TGTGCCAGCAGTTCCTACCGTAGTGAGCAGTTCTTC
CASSSYRSEQFF
>NA|TRBJ1-2|NA|TRBV4-1
TGCGCCAGCAGCCAAGATTTTGGGGGCGCCGACTATGGCTACACCTTC
CASSQDFGGADYGYTF
>NA|TRBJ1-1|NA|TRBV6-5
TGTGCCAGCAGGATAGGGAAAGACACTGAAGCTTTCTTT
CASRIGKDTEAFF
>TRBD1|TRBJ2-3|NA|TRBV7-9
TGTGCCAGCAGCTACGGGACAGGTCCCACAGATACGCAGTATTTT
CASSYGTGPTDTQYF
>NA|TRBJ2-2|once|TRBV9
TGTGCCAGCAGCGCTCCCCTGACGGGGGGCCCCACCGGGGAGCTGTTTTTT
CASSAPLTGGPTGELFF
>TRBD2|TRBJ2-1|NA|TRBV4-1
TGCGCCAGCAGCCAAGATGAGCTAGCGGGGGGCCGTCGGCAGTTCTTC
CASSQDELAGGRRQFF
>NA|TRBJ1-5|NA|TRBV19
TGTGCCAGTAGTCCAGGACTCAATCAGCCCCAGCATTTT
CASSPGLNQPQHF
>NA|TRBJ2-2|NA|TRBV5-1
TGCGCCAGCATGGACACCGGGGAGCTGTTTTTT
CASMDTGELFF
>TRBD2|TRBJ2-7|NA|TRBV7-2
TGTGCCAGCAGCCCTGGGAGCGGGAGGGTTCACGAGCAGTACTTC
CASSPGSGRVHEQYF
>TRBD1|TRBJ1-6|NA|TRBV4-3
TGCGCCAGCAGCCAAGGAACAGGGGGAGCCTATAATTCACCCCTCCACTTT
CASSQGTGGAYNSPLHF
>NA|TRBJ1-3|NA|TRBV6-5
TGTGCCAGCAGTTACCGGGACAGAAACACCATATATTTT
CASSYRDRNTIYF
>NA|TRBJ2-7|NA|TRBV6-8
TGTGCCAGCAGCTCACGCTACGAGCAGTACTTC
CASSSRYEQYF
>NA|TRBJ2-1|once|TRBV29-1
TGCAGCGTTGAAGGGGGTGGCAATGAGCAGTTCTTC
CSVEGGGNEQFF
>TRBD1|TRBJ2-7|NA|TRBV19
TGTGCCAGTAGTGCCGGGACAGGGATCGCCTACGAGCAGTACTTC
CASSAGTGIAYEQYF
>TRBD2|TRBJ2-3|NA|TRBV3-1/TRBV3-2
TGTGCCAGCAGCCAAGGACTAGCGGCAGATACGCAGTATTTT
CASSQGLAADTQYF
>TRBD2|TRBJ2-1|few|TRBV5-1
TGCGCCAGCAGCTTTAGCGGGGGGGCCTACAATGAGCAGTTCTTC
CASSFSGGAYNEQFF
>NA|TRBJ2-2|NA|TRBV27
TGTGCCAGCAGTTTCAGTAATTTCTTGTCCGGGGAGCTGTTTTTT
CASSFSNFLSGELFF
>NA|TRBJ1-3|NA|TRBV28
TGTGCCAGCAGTTTTGACACAGGAAACACCATATATTTT
CASSFDTGNTIYF
>NA|TRBJ2-3|NA|TRBV20-1
TGCAGTGCTAGACCCACAGATACGCAGTATTTT
CSARPTDTQYF
>NA|TRBJ1-2|NA|TRBV12-3/TRBV12-4
TGTGCCAGCAGTTTAGGGGATGGCTACACCTTC
CASSLGDGYTF
>TRBD1|TRBJ2-2|NA|TRBV10-3
TGTGCCATCAGTGTGGGGAATCCGGGACAGTCGAACACCGGGGAGCTGTTTTTT
CAISVGNPGQSNTGELFF
>NA|TRBJ2-7|NA|TRBV7-2
TGTGCCAGCAGCTTATCTATTAACGAGCAGTACTTC
CASSLSINEQYF
>NA|TRBJ1-1|NA|TRBV7-2
TGTGCCAGCAGCTTAGTGGGGGGGGCGCAAACTGAAGCTTTCTTT
CASSLVGGAQTEAFF
>NA|TRBJ2-3|NA|TRBV24-1
TGTGCCACCATGGGTTCCGGTACGCAGTATTTT
CATMGSGTQYF
>TRBD1|TRBJ2-3|once|TRBV9
TGTGCCAGCAGCCCCTGGGACAGGTCCACAGATACGCAGTATTTT
CASSPWDRSTDTQYF
>NA|TRBJ1-2|NA|TRBV10-3
TGTGCCATCAGGGGGGGCAGAGGCTACACCTTC
CAIRGGRGYTF
>NA|TRBJ1-4|NA|TRBV2
TGTGCCAGCAGTGAAACACGTGGTGAAAAACTGTTTTTT
CASSETRGEKLFF
>NA|TRBJ2-1|NA|TRBV7-2
TGTGCCAGCAGCTTCGGGGCTTCGAGGAATGAGCAGTTCTTC
CASSFGASRNEQFF
>NA|TRBJ2-7|NA|TRBV6-4
TGTGCCAGCAAGAAGACGGATACTACCTACGAGCAGTACTTC
CASKKTDTTYEQYF
>TRBD1|TRBJ1-6|NA|TRBV2
TGTGCCAGCAGGGACAGGGGACCTAATTCACCCCTCCACTTT
CASRDRGPNSPLHF
>NA|TRBJ2-6|NA|TRBV5-6
TGTGCCAGCAGCTTGGCGTTCCCGAACTCTGGGGCCAACGTCCTGACTTTC
CASSLAFPNSGANVLTF
>NA|TRBJ1-2|NA|TRBV28
TGTGCCAGCAGTTTAGGAGTGTGGGGCTACACCTTC
CASSLGVWGYTF
>NA|TRBJ1-1|NA|TRBV6-5
TGTGCCAGCAGTTTTCGGACAGAAGCTGAAGCTTTCTTT
CASSFRTEAEAFF
>TRBD1|TRBJ2-7|NA|TRBV7-7
TGTGCCAGCAGCTTACTCCCCCAGGGGGCGGGGGAGCAGTACTTC
CASSLLPQGAGEQYF
>NA|TRBJ2-2|NA|TRBV2
TGTGCCAGCAGTGATAGGGGTTTCGGGGAGCTGTTTTTT
CASSDRGFGELFF
>TRBD1|TRBJ2-7|NA|TRBV5-6
TGTGCCAGCAGCCCGGGACAGACCTACGAGCAGTACTTC
CASSPGQTYEQYF
>NA|TRBJ2-3|NA|TRBV19
TGTGCCAGTAGTATACGGGCAGCGGTAGGTCGAGATACGCAGTATTTT
CASSIRAAVGRDTQYF
>NA|TRBJ2-2|NA|TRBV7-2
TGTGCCAGCAGTTACACCGGGGAGCTGTTTTTT
CASSYTGELFF
>TRBD1|TRBJ1-2|NA|TRBV30
TGTGCCTGGAGTGCCGGGACAGGGGGCTATGGCTACACCTTC
CAWSAGTGGYGYTF
>TRBD1|TRBJ2-7|NA|TRBV10-3
TGTGCCATCAAAACAGGGGGGAACTACGAGCAGTACTTC
CAIKTGGNYEQYF
>NA|TRBJ2-6|NA|TRBV7-2
TGTGCCAGCAGCTTCACCATCGGATCGGGGGCCAACGTCCTGACTTTC
CASSFTIGSGANVLTF
>NA|TRBJ2-3|NA|TRBV3-1/TRBV3-2
TGTGCCAGCACCCTTAGTGGGGTAGATACGCAGTATTTT
CASTLSGVDTQYF